A selection of T cell receptor beta chains follows, all from one sample in a study of PD-L1 blockade in urothelial cancer. Repertoires were generated with immunoSEQ multiplex PCR, while TCRdb's copy carries only in-frame clones and drops some. The sample yields tens of thousands of clones, approximately 77% seen once. The specimen comprised PBMCs, sampled around atezolizumab (anti-PD-L1) treatment. The receptor set was obtained from a man between 65 and 85 years old with urothelial cancer. The CDR3 runs from the conserved cysteine through the conserved F or W. The D gene is left open where the match is weak. Expanded clones are given a class, and other clones once, few, many or no size at all.

V: TRBV6-5
J: TRBJ2-7
size: -
D: TRBD1
CDR3: CASRFRDRGSYEQYF
DNA: TGTGCCAGCAGATTCCGGGACAGGGGTTCCTACGAGCAGTACTTC

V: TRBV5-8
J: TRBJ2-3
size: -
D: TRBD1
CDR3: CASSSGTGGDKTDTQYF
DNA: TGTGCCAGCAGTTCCGGGACAGGGGGCGATAAAACAGATACGCAGTATTTT

V: TRBV11-2
J: TRBJ2-7
size: -
D: -
CDR3: CASSIITYEQYF
DNA: TGTGCCAGCAGCATAATAACCTACGAGCAGTACTTC

V: TRBV30
J: TRBJ2-7
size: -
D: TRBD1
CDR3: CAWRAQLTGETYEQYF
DNA: TGTGCCTGGAGGGCCCAGTTGACAGGGGAGACCTACGAGCAGTACTTC

V: TRBV5-1
J: TRBJ1-1
size: -
D: -
CDR3: CASSLGGVNTEAFF
DNA: TGCGCCAGCAGCTTGGGCGGAGTAAACACTGAAGCTTTCTTT

V: TRBV7-2
J: TRBJ2-1
size: -
D: -
CDR3: CASSLAKSSYNEQFF
DNA: TGTGCCAGCAGCTTAGCTAAGAGCTCCTACAATGAGCAGTTCTTC

V: TRBV10-2
J: TRBJ2-7
size: few
D: TRBD1
CDR3: CASDRTGGYEQYF
DNA: TGCGCCAGCGATCGGACAGGGGGCTACGAGCAGTACTTC

V: TRBV4-1
J: TRBJ1-5
size: once
D: TRBD1
CDR3: CASSQTGNQPQHF
DNA: TGCGCCAGCAGCCAGACAGGGAATCAGCCCCAGCATTTT

V: TRBV4-3
J: TRBJ2-1
size: -
D: TRBD2
CDR3: CASSRALAGYYNEQFF
DNA: TGCGCCAGCAGCCGCGCTCTAGCGGGGTATTACAATGAGCAGTTCTTC

V: TRBV28
J: TRBJ1-4
size: once
D: TRBD1
CDR3: CASSADRVNLREKLFF
DNA: TGTGCCAGCAGTGCGGACAGGGTAAATTTACGAGAAAAACTGTTTTTT

V: TRBV28
J: TRBJ2-1
size: once
D: -
CDR3: CASSLTQGYNEQFF
DNA: TGTGCCAGCAGTTTAACGCAGGGGTACAATGAGCAGTTCTTC

V: TRBV29-1
J: TRBJ1-2
size: -
D: -
CDR3: CSVREFSYTF
DNA: TGCAGCGTTCGGGAATTCAGCTACACCTTC

V: TRBV19
J: TRBJ2-7
size: -
D: -
CDR3: CASSSYGDSYEQYF
DNA: TGTGCCAGTAGTTCTTACGGGGACTCCTACGAGCAGTACTTC

V: TRBV9
J: TRBJ2-1
size: -
D: -
CDR3: CASSAGTYRSSYNEQFF
DNA: TGTGCCAGCAGCGCCGGGACATACCGGAGCTCCTACAATGAGCAGTTCTTC

V: TRBV7-3
J: TRBJ2-7
size: -
D: TRBD2
CDR3: CASSLSPLGGRNEQYF
DNA: TGTGCCAGCAGCTTATCCCCCCTTGGCGGGAGAAACGAGCAGTACTTC

V: TRBV27
J: TRBJ2-3
size: -
D: TRBD2
CDR3: CASSLRGLAGGFTDTQYF
DNA: TGTGCCAGCAGTTTACGGGGACTAGCGGGAGGGTTCACAGATACGCAGTATTTT

V: TRBV6-5
J: TRBJ2-5
size: -
D: TRBD1
CDR3: CASSPDRVQTQYF
DNA: TGTGCCAGCAGTCCCGACAGGGTACAGACCCAGTACTTC

V: TRBV10-3
J: TRBJ2-3
size: -
D: -
CDR3: CAISASGGIQADTQYF
DNA: TGTGCCATCAGTGCCTCGGGCGGGATCCAGGCAGATACGCAGTATTTT

V: TRBV19
J: TRBJ1-2
size: -
D: -
CDR3: CASRPRRLLWDYGYTF
DNA: TGTGCCAGTCGTCCACGTAGACTTCTCTGGGACTATGGCTACACCTTC

V: TRBV28
J: TRBJ2-2
size: -
D: -
CDR3: CASSQLQGESTTGELFF
DNA: TGTGCCAGCAGTCAACTCCAGGGCGAAAGTACCACCGGGGAGCTGTTTTTT

V: TRBV4-3
J: TRBJ2-5
size: -
D: TRBD2
CDR3: CASSQSGAGEGETQYF
DNA: TGCGCCAGCAGCCAATCCGGGGCGGGAGAAGGGGAGACCCAGTACTTC

V: TRBV4-1
J: TRBJ2-1
size: -
D: -
CDR3: CASSQGLSTNEQFF
DNA: TGCGCCAGCAGCCAAGGACTTTCTACCAATGAGCAGTTCTTC

V: TRBV7-8
J: TRBJ1-2
size: -
D: -
CDR3: CASSFLREYGYTF
DNA: TGTGCCAGCAGCTTCTTGAGGGAGTATGGCTACACCTTC

V: TRBV20-1
J: TRBJ2-1
size: -
D: -
CDR3: CSAINNEQFF
DNA: TGCAGTGCAATAAACAATGAGCAGTTCTTC